Listed here are 15 T cell receptor beta chains from one sample, sequenced in a study of blood T cells in healthy people across ages. Primers used in a second PCR of about 6 to 11 cycles were a sample-barcoded 5' primer and a J-beta primer mix. Via MiXCR, TCRdb re-called the 5' RACE reads, giving one row per CDR3 protein. Seen here are 1.5 million to 2 million distinct CDR3 sequences, around half observed once, and the top ten hold approximately 2.1%. Sequencing was carried out using blood. The source of these receptors is a woman in her 40s in good health.

This clonotype came up a few times. This chain connects TRBV4-2 to TRBJ2-5; D not resolved. Trimming took 2 bases from V and 2 from J, leaving 18 bases between them. CDR3 size: 17 residues. The germline V gene encodes CDR1 LGHNA and CDR2 YNFKEQ. CDR3 DNA sequence: TGTGCCAGCAGCCAAAGAGGAATCATTGGGCAACAAGAGACCCAGTACTTC. It is translated as CASSQRGIIGQQETQYF.

The chain carries TRBV2 and TRBJ1-4, with unresolved D. The CDR3 is made up of 17 amino acids. V gave up 1 base and J gave up 4 bases, with 16 bases separating them. Germline V lookup: CDR1 SNHLY, CDR2 FYNNEI. In DNA, the CDR3 is TGTGCCAGCAGTGAAGTTGAGAGGGCAGCATATAATGAAAAACTGTTTTTT. It codes for CASSEVERAAYNEKLFF. Combining the CDR3 with reference TRBV2 and TRBJ1-4 gives the whole variable domain EPEVTQTPSHQVTQMGQEVILRCVPISNHLYFYWYRQILGQKVEFLVSFYNNEISEKSEIFDDQFSVERPDGSNFTLKIRSTKLEDSAMYFCASSEVERAAYNEKLFFGSGTQLSVL.

This clonotype was seen a few times. The chain is built from TRBV20-1 and TRBJ1-5, with 7 bases fitting TRBD1. V lost 6 bases, J lost 0 bases, and 11 bases stayed unmatched. This CDR3 comprises 16 residues. The V gene's germline CDR1 is DFQATT and CDR2 SNEGSKA (reference sequence). The CDR3 nucleotides are TGCAGTGCCGAGGGTAGGGGACAGTATAGCAATCAGCCCCAGCATTTT. It codes for CSAEGRGQYSNQPQHF.

The rearrangement uses TRBV7-2 and TRBJ2-1; D gene uncertain. Trimming shortened V by 5 bases and J by 0 bases, and 14 bases separated the two germline ends. The CDR3 has 16 amino acids. CDR1 and CDR2 from the germline V gene are SGHTA and FQGNSA. The CDR3: CASSVSTLSSYNEQFF. The CDR3 DNA is TGTGCCAGCAGCGTATCAACTTTATCCTCCTACAATGAGCAGTTCTTC.

This clonotype showed up just a few times. This sequence joins TRBV20-1 and TRBJ2-5; TRBD1 is a possible D gene (5 bases). The CDR3 is 13 residues long. CDR1 and CDR2 from the germline V gene are DFQATT and SNEGSKA (reference sequence). The germline V and J ends were trimmed by 6 bases and 1 base, with 12 bases remaining between them. The CDR3 region has the DNA TGCAGTGCAACAAAGACAGTCCAAGAGACCCAGTACTTC. This encodes CSATKTVQETQYF.

The rearrangement uses TRBV12-3 or TRBV12-4 and TRBJ2-7, with TRBD1 matching 9 bases. The CDR3 loop spans 14 amino acids. Trimming took 7 bases from V and 0 from J; bases not matched to a gene: 4. The CDR3 sequence: CASNDRGISYEQYF. The CDR3 nucleotides are TGTGCCAGCAATGACAGGGGGATCTCCTACGAGCAGTACTTC.

Comment on this clonotype: Given a much more abundant clone one base away, this may be a read error. This rearrangement joins TRBV7-2 to TRBJ2-1; 12 bases line up with TRBD1. In germline, CDR1 is SGHTA, CDR2 FQGNSA. V was pared by 5 bases and J by 13 bases, with 12 bases of the junction left unmatched. The CDR3 is 15 residues long. The CDR3 here is CASSGGTGGLSIQFF. CDR3 DNA sequence: TGTGCCAGCAGCGGCGGGACAGGGGGCCTCAGCATTCAGTTCTTC. Supplemented by reference TRBV7-2 and TRBJ2-1, the full variable domain reads GAGVSQSPSNKVTEKGKDVELRCDPISGHTALYWYRQSLGQGLEFLIYFQGNSAPDKSGLPSDRFSAERTGGSVSTLTIQRTQQEDSAVYLCASSGGTGGLSIQFFGPGTRLTVL.

As concerns this clonotype: One end of the junction is discordant with germline, which a read error may explain. The chain couples TRBV7-9 to TRBJ2-4, with 12 bases that match TRBD1. TRBJ2-7 matches the DNA end more closely, so the J call is doubtful. Germline assignment: CDR1 SEHNR and CDR2 FQNEAQ (reference sequence). This CDR3 has 16 residues. The CDR3 region has the DNA TGTGTCAGCAGCTTACCCGGGACAGGGGGCTACCACGAGCAGTACTTC. Translation: CVSSLPGTGGYHEQYF.

This clonotype was recorded a few times. CDR3 residues: CSARTDLDTQYF. CDR3 coding DNA: TGCAGTGCTAGGACTGATTTGGATACGCAGTATTTT. The chain employs TRBV20-1 and TRBJ2-3; D gene uncertain. This CDR3 comprises 12 residues. V was cut by 3 bases and J by 6 bases, with 10 bases left in between. CDR1 DFQATT and CDR2 SNEGSKA come from the germline V gene (reference sequence).

V is TRBV5-1 and J is TRBJ2-5, with a weak D call TRBD2 (5 bases). V was pared by 3 bases and J by 4 bases, with 10 bases between. The CDR3 is made up of 13 amino acids. Germline values: CDR1 SGHRS, CDR2 YFSETQ. The CDR3: CASSWESPETQYF. DNA of the CDR3: TGCGCCAGCAGCTGGGAGTCCCCAGAGACCCAGTACTTC.

This clonotype has a handful of counts. The V and J genes are TRBV7-2 and TRBJ2-4; 14 positions match TRBD2. The germline gives CDR1 SGHTA, CDR2 FQGNSA. CDR3 size: 16 residues. Losses at the gene ends were 5 bases for V and 10 bases for J; bases not matched to a gene: 10. The CDR3 DNA follows: TGTGCCAGCAGCGGCCGACTAGCGGGGGGGCCAATTATTCAGTACTTC. As protein: CASSGRLAGGPIIQYF.

This clonotype showed up just a few times. This sequence joins TRBV13 and TRBJ2-7; D gene ambiguous. CDR1 and CDR2 from the germline V gene are PRHDT and FYEKMQ (reference sequence). Trimming took 5 bases from V and 2 from J, leaving 7 bases between them. The CDR3 runs to 12 residues. The CDR3 is CASSNYTYEQYF. The CDR3 coding sequence is TGTGCCAGCAGCAACTACACCTACGAGCAGTACTTC.

The chain is built from TRBV25-1 and TRBJ1-2; D possibly corresponds to TRBD1 (6 bases). The CDR3 is 13 residues long. Germline loops: CDR1 MGHDK, CDR2 SYGVNS. The V end lost 7 bases, the J end lost 4 bases, and 13 bases lay between the germline ends. Here the CDR3 reads CASTGGGTYGYTF. The CDR3 DNA reads TGTGCCAGCACCGGAGGGGGTACCTATGGCTACACCTTC.

The J gene is TRBJ2-5, the V gene TRBV7-2, with D unresolved. The CDR3 totals 14 residues. V was shortened by 4 bases and J by 11 bases, with 20 bases between the two germline ends. CDR1 and CDR2 from the germline V gene are SGHTA and FQGNSA. CDR3 nucleotides: TGTGCCAGCAGCTCATCCGGACCGCACAATGAGCAGTACTTC. Its protein product is CASSSSGPHNEQYF.

The CDR3 here is CASSSGQFSNQPQHF. The CDR3, as DNA: TGTGCCAGCAGCTCGGGACAGTTTAGCAATCAGCCCCAGCATTTT. The J gene is TRBJ1-5, the V gene TRBV5-6; 7 bases are shared with TRBD1. The CDR3 spans 15 residues. The V gene end was trimmed by 3 bases and the J gene end by 0 bases; junction bases not matched to a gene: 3. Per germline, CDR1 SGHDT and CDR2 YYEEEE.